This record covers a single T cell receptor (beta chain). The data are from a study of blood T cell repertoires in COVID-19. Produced via immunoSEQ multiplex PCR; TCRdb's table is partial and in-frame only. The sample has about 51,000 clones, around nine tenths seen once. This clonotype was obtained from a man in his fifties or sixties with acute or convalescent COVID-19. The source material was peripheral blood.

Here the CDR3 reads CASIPAGAGELFF. The CDR3 nucleotides are TGTGCCAGTATCCCGGCGGGCGCCGGGGAGCTGTTTTTT. The V call is TRBV19, the J call TRBJ2-2; maybe TRBD2 (5 bases). Germline lookup yields CDR1 LNHDA and CDR2 SQIVND (reference sequence). The germline V and J ends were trimmed by 7 bases and 6 bases, with 12 bases remaining between them. The CDR3 has 13 residues.